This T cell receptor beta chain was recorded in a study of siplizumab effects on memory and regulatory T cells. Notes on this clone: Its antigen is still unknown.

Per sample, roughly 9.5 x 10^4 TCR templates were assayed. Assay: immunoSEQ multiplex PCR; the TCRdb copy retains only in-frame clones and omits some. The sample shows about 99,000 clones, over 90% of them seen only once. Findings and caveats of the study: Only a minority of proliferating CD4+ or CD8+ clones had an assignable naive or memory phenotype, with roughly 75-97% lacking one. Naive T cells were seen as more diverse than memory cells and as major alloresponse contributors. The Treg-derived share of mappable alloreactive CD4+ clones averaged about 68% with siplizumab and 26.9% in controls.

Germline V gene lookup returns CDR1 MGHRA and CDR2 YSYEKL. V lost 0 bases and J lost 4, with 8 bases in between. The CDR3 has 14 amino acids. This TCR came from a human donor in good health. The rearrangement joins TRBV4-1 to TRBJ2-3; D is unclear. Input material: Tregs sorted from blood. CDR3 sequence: CASSQDPGADTQYF. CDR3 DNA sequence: TGCGCCAGCAGCCAAGATCCAGGAGCAGATACGCAGTATTTT.